This note documents a single T cell receptor (beta chain) sequence. The entry originates in a study of T-cell reconstitution after alpha-beta-depleted transplantation in children. As it was prepared, the TCRbeta library received unique molecular identifiers. Each CDR3 protein is one row after TCRdb ran MiXCR on the PCR reads. The sample consists of a few hundred thousand distinct CDR3 sequences, 9.5% to 13% of them appearing once. Specimen: PBMCs from the stem cell graft donor, collected from the stem cell graft. The clonotype originates from a human donor who donated a stem cell graft to a child with acute myeloid leukemia.

The CDR3 reads CASRKLAGMDPDTQYF. The CDR3 nucleotides are TGTGCCAGCAGGAAACTAGCGGGGATGGACCCAGATACGCAGTATTTT. V is TRBV27 and J is TRBJ2-3; 10 bases are shared with TRBD2. The junction had 10 bases not matched to a gene; V was cut back by 6 bases and J by 4 bases. CDR1 and CDR2 from the germline V gene are MNHEY and SMNVEV (reference sequence). CDR3 length: 16 amino acids.